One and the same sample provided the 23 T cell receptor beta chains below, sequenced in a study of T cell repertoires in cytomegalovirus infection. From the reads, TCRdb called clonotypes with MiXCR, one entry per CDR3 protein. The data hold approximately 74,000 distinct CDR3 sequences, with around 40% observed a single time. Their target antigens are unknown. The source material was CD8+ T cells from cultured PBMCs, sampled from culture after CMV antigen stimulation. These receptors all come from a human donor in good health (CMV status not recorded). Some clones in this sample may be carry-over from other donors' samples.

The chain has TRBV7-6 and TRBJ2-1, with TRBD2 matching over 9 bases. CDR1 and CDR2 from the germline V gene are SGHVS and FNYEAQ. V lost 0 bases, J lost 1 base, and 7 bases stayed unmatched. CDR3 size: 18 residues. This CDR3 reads CASSLATSGQGSYNEQFF. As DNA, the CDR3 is TGTGCCAGCAGCTTAGCGACTAGCGGCCAGGGATCCTACAATGAGCAGTTCTTC.

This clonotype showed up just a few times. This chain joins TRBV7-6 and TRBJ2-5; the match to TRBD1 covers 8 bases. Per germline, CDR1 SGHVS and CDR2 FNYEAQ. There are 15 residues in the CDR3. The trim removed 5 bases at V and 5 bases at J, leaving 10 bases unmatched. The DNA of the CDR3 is TGTGCCAGCAGCCTTCGACAGGGGCCGTGGGAGACCCAGTACTTC. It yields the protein CASSLRQGPWETQYF.

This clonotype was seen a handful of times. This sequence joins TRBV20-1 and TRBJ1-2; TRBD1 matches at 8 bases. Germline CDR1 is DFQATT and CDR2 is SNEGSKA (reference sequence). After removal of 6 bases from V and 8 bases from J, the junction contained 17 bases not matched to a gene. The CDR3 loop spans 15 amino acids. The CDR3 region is CSAIDMGQGARGYTF. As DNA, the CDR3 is TGCAGTGCCATAGACATGGGCCAGGGGGCGCGGGGCTACACCTTC.

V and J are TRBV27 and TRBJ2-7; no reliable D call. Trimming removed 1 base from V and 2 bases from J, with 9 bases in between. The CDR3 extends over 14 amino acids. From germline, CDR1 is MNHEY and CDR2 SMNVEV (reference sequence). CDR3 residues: CASSLFKGTYEQYF. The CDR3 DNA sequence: TGTGCCAGCAGTTTATTCAAGGGAACCTACGAGCAGTACTTC.

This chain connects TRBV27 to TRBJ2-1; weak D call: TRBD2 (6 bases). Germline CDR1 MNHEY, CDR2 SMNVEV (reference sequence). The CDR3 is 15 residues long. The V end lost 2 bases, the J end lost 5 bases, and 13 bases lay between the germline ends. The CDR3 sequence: CASSLVPGVNNEQFF. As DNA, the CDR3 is TGTGCCAGCAGTTTAGTACCGGGGGTCAACAATGAGCAGTTCTTC.

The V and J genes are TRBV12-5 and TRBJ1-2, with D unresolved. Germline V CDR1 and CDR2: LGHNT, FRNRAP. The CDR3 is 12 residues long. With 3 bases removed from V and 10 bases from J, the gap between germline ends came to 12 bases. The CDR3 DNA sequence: TGTGCTAGTGGTTTACCGGGTTTCGACTACACCTTC. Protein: CASGLPGFDYTF.

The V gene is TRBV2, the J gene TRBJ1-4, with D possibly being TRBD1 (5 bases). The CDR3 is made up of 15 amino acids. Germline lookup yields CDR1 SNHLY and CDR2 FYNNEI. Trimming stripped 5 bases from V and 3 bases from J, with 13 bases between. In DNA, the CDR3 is TGTGCCAGCAGTCCCGACAGCTTCTCTAATGAAAAACTGTTTTTT. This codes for CASSPDSFSNEKLFF.

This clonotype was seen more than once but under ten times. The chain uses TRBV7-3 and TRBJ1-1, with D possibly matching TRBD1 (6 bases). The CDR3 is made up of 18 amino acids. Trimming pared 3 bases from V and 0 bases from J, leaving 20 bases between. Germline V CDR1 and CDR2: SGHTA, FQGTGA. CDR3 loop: CASSLGAGREYLNTEAFF. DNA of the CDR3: TGTGCCAGCAGCTTGGGGGCAGGGCGGGAGTACTTGAACACTGAAGCTTTCTTT.

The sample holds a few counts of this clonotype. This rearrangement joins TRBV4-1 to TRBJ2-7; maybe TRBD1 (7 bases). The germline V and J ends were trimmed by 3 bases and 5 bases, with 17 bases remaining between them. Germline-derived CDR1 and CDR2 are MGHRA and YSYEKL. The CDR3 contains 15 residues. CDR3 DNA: TGCGCCAGCAGCCACGTAATGGAGGGGGCCGACGAGCAGTACTTC. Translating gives CASSHVMEGADEQYF.

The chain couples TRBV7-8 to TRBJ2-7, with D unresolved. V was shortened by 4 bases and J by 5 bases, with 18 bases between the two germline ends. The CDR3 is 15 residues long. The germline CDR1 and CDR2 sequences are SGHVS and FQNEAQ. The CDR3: CASSYYKGIGNEQYF. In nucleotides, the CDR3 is TGTGCCAGCAGCTATTACAAAGGGATTGGTAACGAGCAGTACTTC.

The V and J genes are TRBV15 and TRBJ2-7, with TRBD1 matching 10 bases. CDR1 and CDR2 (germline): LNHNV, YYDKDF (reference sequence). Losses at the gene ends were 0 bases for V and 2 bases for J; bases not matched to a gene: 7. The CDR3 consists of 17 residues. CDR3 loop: CATSRDGQGGTPYEQYF. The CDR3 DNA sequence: TGTGCCACCAGCAGAGATGGACAGGGGGGGACTCCCTACGAGCAGTACTTC.

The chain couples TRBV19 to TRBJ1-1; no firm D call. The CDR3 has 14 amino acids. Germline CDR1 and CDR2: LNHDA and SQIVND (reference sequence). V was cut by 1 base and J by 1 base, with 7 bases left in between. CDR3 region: CASSIVQTNTEAFF. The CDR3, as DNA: TGTGCCAGTAGTATAGTACAGACGAACACTGAAGCTTTCTTT.

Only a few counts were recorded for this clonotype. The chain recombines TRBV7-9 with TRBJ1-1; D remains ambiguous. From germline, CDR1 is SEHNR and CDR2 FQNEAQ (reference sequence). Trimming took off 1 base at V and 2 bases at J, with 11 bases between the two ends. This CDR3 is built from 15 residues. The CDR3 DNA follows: TGTGCCAGCAGCTTAGATATGACCCCAAACACTGAAGCTTTCTTT. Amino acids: CASSLDMTPNTEAFF. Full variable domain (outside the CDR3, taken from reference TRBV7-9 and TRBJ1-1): DTGVSQNPRHKITKRGQNVTFRCDPISEHNRLYWYRQTLGQGPEFLTYFQNEAQLEKSRLLSDRFSAERPKGSFSTLEIQRTEQGDSAMYLCASSLDMTPNTEAFFGQGTRLTVV.

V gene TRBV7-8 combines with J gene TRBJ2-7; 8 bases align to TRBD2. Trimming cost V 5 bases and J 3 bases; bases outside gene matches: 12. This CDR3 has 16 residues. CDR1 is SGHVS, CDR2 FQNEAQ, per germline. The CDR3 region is CASSTHSGVLNYEQYF. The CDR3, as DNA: TGTGCCAGCAGCACTCATAGCGGGGTCCTCAACTACGAGCAGTACTTC.

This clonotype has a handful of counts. The CDR3 reads CASSQVGGQGLGETQYF. The CDR3 DNA reads TGCGCCAGCAGCCAAGTTGGGGGACAGGGATTAGGAGAGACCCAGTACTTC. The chain links TRBV5-1 to TRBJ2-5, with 9 bases matching TRBD1. CDR1 SGHRS and CDR2 YFSETQ come from the germline V gene. There are 17 residues in the CDR3. V trimming: 4 bases; J trimming: 4 bases; junction bases outside the gene matches: 14.

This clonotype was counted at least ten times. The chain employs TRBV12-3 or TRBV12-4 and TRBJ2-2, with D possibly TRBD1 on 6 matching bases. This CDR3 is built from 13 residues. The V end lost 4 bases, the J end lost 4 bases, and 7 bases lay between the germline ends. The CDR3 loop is CASSSGVTGELFF. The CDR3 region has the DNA TGTGCCAGCAGTTCAGGGGTCACCGGGGAGCTGTTTTTT.

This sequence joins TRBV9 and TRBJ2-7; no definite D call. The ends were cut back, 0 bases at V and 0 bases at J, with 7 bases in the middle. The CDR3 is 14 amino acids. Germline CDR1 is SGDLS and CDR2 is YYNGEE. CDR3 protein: CASSVAALSYEQYF. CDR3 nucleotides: TGTGCCAGCAGCGTAGCAGCTCTCTCCTACGAGCAGTACTTC.

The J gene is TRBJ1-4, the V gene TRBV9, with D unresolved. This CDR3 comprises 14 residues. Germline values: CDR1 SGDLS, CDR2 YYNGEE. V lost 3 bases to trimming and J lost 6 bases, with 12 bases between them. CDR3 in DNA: TGTGCCAGCAGCGCCGGTCCTGATCATGAAAAACTGTTTTTT. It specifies CASSAGPDHEKLFF.

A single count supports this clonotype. In nucleotides, the CDR3 is TGTGCCAGCAGTGAAGCCTTCCGGACAGGGGCCTACGAGCAGTACTTC. The encoded protein is CASSEAFRTGAYEQYF. The chain recombines TRBV6-1 with TRBJ2-7; 9 nucleotides line up with TRBD1. V shed 0 bases, J shed 2 bases, and the junction held 5 bases outside the gene matches. Germline V gene sequence: CDR1 MNHNS, CDR2 SASEGT. CDR3 length: 16 residues.

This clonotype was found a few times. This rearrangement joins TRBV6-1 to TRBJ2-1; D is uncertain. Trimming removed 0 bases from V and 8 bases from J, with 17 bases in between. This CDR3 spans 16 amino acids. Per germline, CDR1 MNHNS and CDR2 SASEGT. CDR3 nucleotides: TGTGCCAGCAGTGAAGCGTCGTTCTCCCCGGACGATGAGCAGTTCTTC. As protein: CASSEASFSPDDEQFF.

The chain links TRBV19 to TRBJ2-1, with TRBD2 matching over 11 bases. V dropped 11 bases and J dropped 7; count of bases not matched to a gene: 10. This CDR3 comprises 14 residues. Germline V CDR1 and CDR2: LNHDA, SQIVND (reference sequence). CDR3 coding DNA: TGTGCCGCCGCCCCTAGCGGGGGGTGGAATGAGCAGTTCTTC. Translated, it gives CAAAPSGGWNEQFF.

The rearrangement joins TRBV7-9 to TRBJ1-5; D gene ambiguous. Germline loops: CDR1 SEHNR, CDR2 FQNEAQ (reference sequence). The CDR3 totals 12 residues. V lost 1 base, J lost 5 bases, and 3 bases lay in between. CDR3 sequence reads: CASSLEYQPQHF. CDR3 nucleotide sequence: TGTGCCAGCAGCTTAGAATATCAGCCCCAGCATTTT.

CDR3 in amino acids: CASSRRTSPGEVTGELFF. The CDR3 DNA reads as TGCGCCAGCAGCCGCCGGACTAGCCCGGGGGAAGTCACCGGGGAGCTGTTTTTT. The V gene is TRBV5-1, the J gene TRBJ2-2; 8 bases line up with TRBD2. Germline trimming cut 4 bases from V and 4 bases from J; bases unmatched to any gene: 15. CDR3 size: 18 residues. Germline CDR1 SGHRS, CDR2 YFSETQ.